This TCR beta chain stems from a study of vaccination effects on CD4 cells after COVID-19. About the study: Pools of viral peptides were used by the ViraFEST assay to expand antigen-specific CD4+ T cells ahead of sequencing. It was two doses of either the BNT162b2 or mRNA-1273 vaccine that participants received. Findings of the study overall: Relatively few convalescent patients took part in the study, which had no early post-infection timepoints.

For this clone: Its target is not known.

Only in-frame clones appear in the TCRdb table, and some are missing; sequencing was by immunoSEQ multiplex PCR. The data show 25,000 to 35,000 clones, with about 70% seen just once and approximately 3.8% held by the top ten. CDR1 is SGDLS, CDR2 YYNGEE, per germline. There are 16 residues in the CDR3. V lost 0 bases and J 0 bases, leaving 10 bases between the germline ends. Culture proceeded for approximately 10 days, and CD4+ T cells were then isolated. This TCR was recovered from a human donor who received a COVID-19 vaccine. The specimen was CD4+ T cells from PBMCs cultured without peptide, collected before COVID-19 vaccination. The chain couples TRBV9 to TRBJ1-3; perhaps TRBD1 as D (5 bases). Written as DNA, the CDR3 is TGTGCCAGCAGCGTAGCTGCAGGGTCCTCTGGAAACACCATATATTTT. Translation: CASSVAAGSSGNTIYF.